A single sample is the source of the 21 T cell receptor beta chains below, sequenced in a study of T-cell memory formation after mild COVID-19. TCRdb independently ran MiXCR on the 5' RACE reads; one entry per CDR3 protein. Here the sample spans 400,000 to 500,000 distinct CDR3 sequences, under 20% being singletons. Sample: PBMCs or a T cell subset sorted from them (not recorded which). These receptors all come from a man aged 18 to 29 who had mild COVID-19 (a few samples of this study predate the infection). Cell type and time point are not known.

This clonotype was seen a few times. This may be a read error: a much more frequent sequence differs by one nucleotide. V is TRBV7-9 and J is TRBJ2-7; the D is unclear. The V and J ends lost 3 bases and 4 bases respectively, with 4 bases between them. This CDR3 spans 11 amino acids. The germline V gene encodes CDR1 SEHNR and CDR2 FQNEAQ (reference sequence). This CDR3 is CASSFTYEQYF. CDR3 nucleotide sequence: TGTGCCAGCAGCTTTACGTACGAGCAGTACTTC.

This chain connects TRBV4-1 to TRBJ1-2; 8 bases agree with TRBD1. The V gene's germline CDR1 is MGHRA and CDR2 YSYEKL. This CDR3 region has 15 residues. J gave up 7 bases and V 1 base, and 8 bases lay outside the gene matches. The CDR3 is CASSQGDRGGGGYTF. As DNA, the CDR3 is TGCGCCAGCAGCCAAGGAGACAGGGGAGGAGGTGGCTACACCTTC.

The chain is built from TRBV7-9 and TRBJ1-5; D unclear. The V gene's germline CDR1 is SEHNR and CDR2 FQNEAQ (reference sequence). V was trimmed by 8 bases and J by 9 bases, leaving 17 bases between them. The CDR3 covers 13 residues. The CDR3 region is CASSSGSLAPQHF. DNA of the CDR3: TGTGCCAGCTCGAGCGGCAGCCTAGCGCCCCAGCATTTT.

This clonotype has a handful of counts. The CDR3 reads CSARARQGWEQYV. Written as DNA, the CDR3 is TGCAGTGCTAGAGCTCGACAGGGTTGGGAGCAGTACGTC. This chain joins TRBV20-1 and TRBJ2-7; 7 bases fit TRBD1. V gave up 1 base and J gave up 7 bases; unmatched junction bases: 7. The CDR3 length is 13 residues. Looked up from germline, CDR1 is DFQATT and CDR2 is SNEGSKA (reference sequence).

This clonotype occurred a few times. V and J are TRBV7-9 and TRBJ1-2; D is unclear. The germline gives CDR1 SEHNR, CDR2 FQNEAQ (reference sequence). Trimming pared 0 bases from V and 7 bases from J, leaving 12 bases between. This CDR3 is 14 amino acids long. CDR3 residues: CASSLALQRGGYTF. CDR3 nucleotides: TGTGCCAGCAGCTTAGCGCTCCAGAGAGGTGGCTACACCTTC. The full variable domain, in which reference TRBV7-9 and TRBJ1-2 provide the parts outside the CDR3, is DTGVSQNPRHKITKRGQNVTFRCDPISEHNRLYWYRQTLGQGPEFLTYFQNEAQLEKSRLLSDRFSAERPKGSFSTLEIQRTEQGDSAMYLCASSLALQRGGYTFGSGTRLTVV.

This clonotype was detected a few times. The chain combines TRBV6-2 or TRBV6-3 with TRBJ1-5; tentative D call: TRBD1 (5 bases). Germline V gene data show CDR1 as MNHEY and CDR2 as SVGEGT. V was pared by 2 bases and J by 0 bases, with 11 bases between. The CDR3 extends over 16 amino acids. CDR3 residues: CASSYLDSYSNQPQHF. The DNA of the CDR3 is TGTGCCAGCAGTTACCTTGACAGCTATAGCAATCAGCCCCAGCATTTT.

The chain employs TRBV3-1 and TRBJ1-1; D not resolved. The CDR3 totals 14 residues. Germline V gene data show CDR1 as LGHDT and CDR2 as YNNKEL (reference sequence). V lost 0 bases, J lost 3 bases, and 8 bases lay in between. CDR3 DNA sequence: TGTGCCAGCAGCCAAGACCCTCTGGACACTGAAGCTTTCTTT. It codes for CASSQDPLDTEAFF. The full variable domain, rest sourced from reference TRBV3-1 and TRBJ1-1, is DTAVSQTPKYLVTQMGNDKSIKCEQNLGHDTMYWYKQDSKKFLKIMFSYNNKELIINETVPNRFSPKSPDKAHLNLHINSLELGDSAVYFCASSQDPLDTEAFFGQGTRLTVV.

This clonotype occurred a few times. This chain joins TRBV4-1 and TRBJ2-3; D remains ambiguous. Trimming took off 0 bases at V and 0 bases at J, with 4 bases between the two ends. Germline V gene sequence: CDR1 MGHRA, CDR2 YSYEKL. CDR3 length: 14 residues. As DNA, the CDR3 is TGCGCCAGCAGCCAAGATGACAGCACAGATACGCAGTATTTT. Protein sequence: CASSQDDSTDTQYF.

This clonotype was found many times. This chain joins TRBV6-5 and TRBJ1-4; D unresolved. This CDR3 contains 14 residues. Germline lookup yields CDR1 MNHEY and CDR2 SVGAGI. V lost 0 bases and J lost 5, with 7 bases in between. The DNA for the CDR3 is TGTGCCAGCAGTTACTCGTATAGGAATGAAAAACTGTTTTTT. Protein product: CASSYSYRNEKLFF.

V is TRBV28 and J is TRBJ1-1, with no clear D. V lost 1 base and J lost 1, with 13 bases in between. Germline values: CDR1 MDHEN, CDR2 SYDVKM. The CDR3 loop spans 16 amino acids. CDR3 coding DNA: TGTGCCAGCAGTTTATTGGTTTGGCAGACGAACACTGAAGCTTTCTTT. This sequence encodes CASSLLVWQTNTEAFF.

The chain uses TRBV6-5 and TRBJ1-6, with D hard to call. CDR3 length: 14 amino acids. V was shortened by 4 bases and J by 9 bases, with 13 bases between the two germline ends. Germline V gene data show CDR1 as MNHEY and CDR2 as SVGAGI. The CDR3 loop is CASSFEGVGSPLHF. CDR3 sequence (DNA): TGTGCCAGCAGTTTTGAGGGTGTAGGTTCACCCCTCCACTTT.

This clonotype was seen only a few times. J is TRBJ2-3 and V is TRBV24-1; no clear D. The CDR3 loop spans 13 amino acids. In germline, CDR1 is KGHDR, CDR2 SFDVKD. The germline V and J ends were trimmed by 6 bases and 0 bases, with 6 bases remaining between them. The CDR3: CATSRPSTDTQYF. The CDR3 bases are TGTGCCACCAGTCGTCCGAGCACAGATACGCAGTATTTT.

J is TRBJ2-5 and V is TRBV7-9; 11 positions match TRBD1. Germline V CDR1 and CDR2: SEHNR, FQNEAQ (reference sequence). V lost 10 bases to trimming and J lost 2 bases; unmatched junction nucleotides: 3. The CDR3 contains 13 residues. Written as DNA, the CDR3 is TGTGCCACCCGGGACAGGGGGCAAGAGACCCAGTACTTC. It encodes CATRDRGQETQYF.

This clonotype has ten or more counts. This sequence joins TRBV25-1 and TRBJ2-3; 7 bases line up with TRBD2. Germline V CDR1 and CDR2: MGHDK, SYGVNS. The ends lost 3 bases at V and 6 bases at J; junction bases unmatched: 9. This CDR3 spans 15 amino acids. The chain's CDR3 is CASSDSAGDGDTQYF. CDR3 DNA: TGTGCCAGCAGTGACTCGGCGGGGGATGGGGATACGCAGTATTTT.

This clonotype was counted at least ten times. The CDR3 DNA reads as TGTGCCAGCAGCTTCGCCCCAGGGGTAAATGAGCAGTTCTTC. This codes for CASSFAPGVNEQFF. This rearrangement joins TRBV7-9 to TRBJ2-1, with D perhaps TRBD1 (6 bases). This CDR3 comprises 14 residues. Germline lookup yields CDR1 SEHNR and CDR2 FQNEAQ (reference sequence). V dropped 3 bases and J dropped 7 bases, with 13 bases sitting between them.

This clonotype has just a few counts. The CDR3, as DNA: TGTGCCAGCAGTCCGCTTCCACTGGCCATGGGGCCCCAGCATTTT. Protein sequence: CASSPLPLAMGPQHF. The rearrangement joins TRBV6-6 to TRBJ1-5; D uncertain. V was cut by 5 bases and J by 9 bases, with 20 bases left in between. Germline loops: CDR1 MNHNY, CDR2 SVGAGI (reference sequence). The CDR3 is made up of 15 amino acids.

This clonotype has just a few counts. The chain couples TRBV18 to TRBJ1-5; D is possibly TRBD1 (6 bases). V was clipped by 3 bases and J by 5 bases, with 14 bases between them. Per the germline V gene, CDR1 is KGHSH and CDR2 is LQKENI. The CDR3 runs 15 residues. The CDR3 sequence: CASSPPNKGDQPQHF. The CDR3 DNA reads as TGTGCCAGCTCACCCCCTAACAAGGGGGATCAGCCCCAGCATTTT.

This clonotype was counted only a few times. The chain is built from TRBV6-5 and TRBJ2-7; 10 bases map to TRBD1. The CDR3 consists of 14 residues. Germline values: CDR1 MNHEY, CDR2 SVGAGI. The V segment lost 7 bases and the J segment 5 bases; nucleotides outside the gene matches: 8. Here the CDR3 DNA reads TGTGCCAGCAACCAGAGGGACAGGGGCCACGAGCAGTACTTC. Amino acid sequence: CASNQRDRGHEQYF.

V gene TRBV12-3 or TRBV12-4 combines with J gene TRBJ2-7; no clear D gene. V shed 3 bases and J shed 2 bases, with 23 bases lying between them. This CDR3 is 18 amino acids long. DNA of the CDR3: TGTGCCAGCAGTTTTAGGGCAAGGCTGCTGGGTACAACCTACGAGCAGTACTTC. Its translation is CASSFRARLLGTTYEQYF.

The rearrangement links TRBV7-9 to TRBJ2-3; 9 bases line up with TRBD1. V shed 4 bases, J shed 3 bases, and the junction held 8 bases outside the gene matches. The CDR3 is 16 residues long. Germline V gene sequence: CDR1 SEHNR, CDR2 FQNEAQ (reference sequence). CDR3 residues: CASSSPGQGRTDTQYF. As DNA, the CDR3 is TGTGCCAGCAGCTCGCCGGGACAGGGAAGGACAGATACGCAGTATTTT.

This clonotype was observed a handful of times. This sequence joins TRBV10-3 and TRBJ2-1; 9 nucleotides align to TRBD1. Germline CDR1 is ENHRY and CDR2 is SYGVKD. Losses at the gene ends were 6 bases for V and 11 bases for J; bases not matched to a gene: 17. CDR3 length: 16 amino acids. CDR3 coding DNA: TGTGCCATCAGAAGAGATTCGGGACAGGGCCGACCGAAGCAGTTCTTC. This translates into CAIRRDSGQGRPKQFF.